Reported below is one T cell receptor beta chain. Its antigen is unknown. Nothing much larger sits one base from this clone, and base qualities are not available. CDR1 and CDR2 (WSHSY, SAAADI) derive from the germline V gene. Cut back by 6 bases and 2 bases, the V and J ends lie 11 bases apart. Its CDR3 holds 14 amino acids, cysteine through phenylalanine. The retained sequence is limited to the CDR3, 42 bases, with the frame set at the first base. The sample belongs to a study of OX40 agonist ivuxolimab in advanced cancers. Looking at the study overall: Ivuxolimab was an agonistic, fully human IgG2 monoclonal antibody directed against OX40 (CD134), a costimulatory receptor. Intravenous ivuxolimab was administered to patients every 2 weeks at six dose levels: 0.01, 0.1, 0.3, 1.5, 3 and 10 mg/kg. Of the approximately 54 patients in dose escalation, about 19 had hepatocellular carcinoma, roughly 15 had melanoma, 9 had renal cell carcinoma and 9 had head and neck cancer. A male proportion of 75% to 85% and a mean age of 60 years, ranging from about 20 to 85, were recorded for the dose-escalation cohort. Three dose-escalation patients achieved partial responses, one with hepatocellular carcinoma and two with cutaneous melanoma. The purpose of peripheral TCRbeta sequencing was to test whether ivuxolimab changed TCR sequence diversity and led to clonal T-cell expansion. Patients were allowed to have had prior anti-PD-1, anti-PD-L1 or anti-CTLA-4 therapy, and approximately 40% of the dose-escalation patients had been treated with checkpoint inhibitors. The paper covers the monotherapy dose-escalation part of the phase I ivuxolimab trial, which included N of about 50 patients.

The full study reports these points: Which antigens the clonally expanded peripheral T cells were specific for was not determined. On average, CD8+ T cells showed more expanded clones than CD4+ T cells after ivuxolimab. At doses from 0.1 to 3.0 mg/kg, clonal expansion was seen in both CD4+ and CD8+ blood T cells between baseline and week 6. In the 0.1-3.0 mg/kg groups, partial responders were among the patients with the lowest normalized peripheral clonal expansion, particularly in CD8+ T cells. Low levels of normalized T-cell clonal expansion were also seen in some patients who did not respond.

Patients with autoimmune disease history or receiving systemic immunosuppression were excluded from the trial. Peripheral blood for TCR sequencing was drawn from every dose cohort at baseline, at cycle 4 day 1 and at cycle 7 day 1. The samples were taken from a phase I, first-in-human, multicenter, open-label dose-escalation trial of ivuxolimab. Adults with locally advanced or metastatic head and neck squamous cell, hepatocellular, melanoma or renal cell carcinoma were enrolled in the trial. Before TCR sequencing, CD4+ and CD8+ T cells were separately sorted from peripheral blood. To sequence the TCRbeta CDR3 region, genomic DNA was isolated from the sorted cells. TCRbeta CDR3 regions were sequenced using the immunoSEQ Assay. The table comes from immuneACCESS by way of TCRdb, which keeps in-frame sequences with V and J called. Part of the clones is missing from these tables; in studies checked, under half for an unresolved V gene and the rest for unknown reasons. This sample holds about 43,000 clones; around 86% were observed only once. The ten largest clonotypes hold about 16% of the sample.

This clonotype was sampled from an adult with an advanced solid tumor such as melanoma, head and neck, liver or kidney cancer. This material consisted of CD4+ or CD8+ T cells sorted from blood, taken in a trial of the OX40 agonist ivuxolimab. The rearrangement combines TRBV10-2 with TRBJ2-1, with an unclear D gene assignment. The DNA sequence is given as TGCGCCAGCAGCGCTCGGTTAACCTACAATGAGCAGTTCTTC. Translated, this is CASSARLTYNEQFF.